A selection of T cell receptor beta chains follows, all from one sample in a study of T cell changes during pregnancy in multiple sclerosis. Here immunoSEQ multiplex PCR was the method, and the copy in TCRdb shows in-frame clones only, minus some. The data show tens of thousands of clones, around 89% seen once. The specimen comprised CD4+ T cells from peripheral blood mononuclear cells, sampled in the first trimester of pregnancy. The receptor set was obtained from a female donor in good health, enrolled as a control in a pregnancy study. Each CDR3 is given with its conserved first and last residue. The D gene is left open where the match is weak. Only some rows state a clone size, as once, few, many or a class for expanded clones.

cdr3_aa: CAWSSSGRATDTQYF
cdr3_nt: TGTGCCTGGAGTAGTAGCGGGAGGGCAACAGATACGCAGTATTTT
clone_size: -
j_call: TRBJ2-3
v_call: TRBV30
d_call: TRBD2

cdr3_aa: CASSLHGTTSGGYTF
cdr3_nt: TGTGCCAGCAGTTTACATGGGACAACCTCCGGCGGCTACACCTTC
clone_size: -
j_call: TRBJ1-2
v_call: TRBV28
d_call: -

cdr3_aa: CASSEAQGNYGYTF
cdr3_nt: TGTGCCAGCAGTGAAGCACAGGGGAACTATGGCTACACCTTC
clone_size: -
j_call: TRBJ1-2
v_call: TRBV2
d_call: TRBD1

cdr3_aa: CASSQEIRQGTSGMSGELFF
cdr3_nt: TGTGCCAGCAGCCAAGAAATACGCCAGGGGACTAGCGGGATGAGCGGGGAGCTGTTTTTT
clone_size: -
j_call: TRBJ2-2
v_call: TRBV4-2
d_call: TRBD2

cdr3_aa: CASSAGGELLSSPLHF
cdr3_nt: TGTGCCAGCTCTGCAGGGGGCGAACTACTCAGTTCACCCCTCCACTTT
clone_size: -
j_call: TRBJ1-6
v_call: TRBV18
d_call: TRBD1

cdr3_aa: CASSLLTSPDTGELFF
cdr3_nt: TGTGCTAGCAGCTTACTGACTAGTCCAGACACCGGGGAGCTGTTTTTT
clone_size: -
j_call: TRBJ2-2
v_call: TRBV7-7
d_call: -

cdr3_aa: CASTGVSEAFF
cdr3_nt: TGTGCCAGTACAGGGGTTTCTGAAGCTTTCTTT
clone_size: few
j_call: TRBJ1-1
v_call: TRBV6-4
d_call: TRBD1

cdr3_aa: CASSWDRVSTDTQYF
cdr3_nt: TGTGCCAGCAGCTGGGACAGGGTTAGCACAGATACGCAGTATTTT
clone_size: -
j_call: TRBJ2-3
v_call: TRBV5-4
d_call: TRBD1

cdr3_aa: CASRPAGISNQPQHF
cdr3_nt: TGTGCCAGCAGACCCGCAGGGATTAGCAATCAGCCCCAGCATTTT
clone_size: -
j_call: TRBJ1-5
v_call: TRBV6-5
d_call: -

cdr3_aa: CASSLVAGGPAGELFF
cdr3_nt: TGTGCCAGCAGCTTGGTGGCGGGAGGGCCCGCCGGGGAGCTGTTTTTT
clone_size: -
j_call: TRBJ2-2
v_call: TRBV5-5
d_call: TRBD2

cdr3_aa: CASSQETGGAFF
cdr3_nt: TGCGCCAGCAGCCAAGAGACAGGGGGAGCTTTCTTT
clone_size: -
j_call: TRBJ1-1
v_call: TRBV4-1
d_call: TRBD1

cdr3_aa: CASSMRQGTAGNTIYF
cdr3_nt: TGTGCCAGCAGCATGAGACAGGGAACGGCCGGAAACACCATATATTTT
clone_size: -
j_call: TRBJ1-3
v_call: TRBV7-9
d_call: TRBD1

cdr3_aa: CSATPMNEQFF
cdr3_nt: TGCAGTGCTACCCCCATGAATGAGCAGTTCTTC
clone_size: -
j_call: TRBJ2-1
v_call: TRBV20-1
d_call: -

cdr3_aa: CASSQEWRGGYTF
cdr3_nt: TGCGCCAGCAGCCAAGAGTGGAGGGGAGGCTACACCTTC
clone_size: -
j_call: TRBJ1-2
v_call: TRBV4-1
d_call: -

cdr3_aa: CASSLLRGGYREAFF
cdr3_nt: TGTGCCAGCAGCTTATTGCGGGGGGGCTACAGGGAAGCTTTCTTT
clone_size: -
j_call: TRBJ1-1
v_call: TRBV7-8
d_call: -

cdr3_aa: CASSSGLASYEQYF
cdr3_nt: TGTGCCAGCAGCTCTGGACTAGCCTCCTACGAGCAGTACTTC
clone_size: -
j_call: TRBJ2-7
v_call: TRBV11-2
d_call: TRBD2

cdr3_aa: CASSHWGVAAFF
cdr3_nt: TGTGCCAGCAGCCATTGGGGGGTAGCTGCTTTCTTT
clone_size: few
j_call: TRBJ1-1
v_call: TRBV4-2
d_call: -

cdr3_aa: CASSLVPVAGVLNEQFF
cdr3_nt: TGTGCCAGCAGCCTGGTCCCCGTAGCGGGAGTCTTGAATGAGCAGTTCTTC
clone_size: -
j_call: TRBJ2-1
v_call: TRBV7-2
d_call: TRBD2

cdr3_aa: CATSRAGEGSYEQYF
cdr3_nt: TGTGCCACCAGCAGAGCTGGGGAGGGATCCTACGAGCAGTACTTC
clone_size: -
j_call: TRBJ2-7
v_call: TRBV15
d_call: TRBD2

cdr3_aa: CASSPQGVGYTF
cdr3_nt: TGTGCCAGTAGCCCCCAGGGGGTCGGCTACACCTTC
clone_size: medium-sized
j_call: TRBJ1-2
v_call: TRBV19
d_call: TRBD1

cdr3_aa: CASRLAGLYEQYF
cdr3_nt: TGTGCCAGCAGACTTGCGGGGCTCTACGAGCAGTACTTC
clone_size: -
j_call: TRBJ2-7
v_call: TRBV7-2
d_call: -

cdr3_aa: CASSLGANNEQFF
cdr3_nt: TGTGCCAGCAGCTTAGGGGCGAACAATGAGCAGTTCTTC
clone_size: -
j_call: TRBJ2-1
v_call: TRBV7-6
d_call: -

cdr3_aa: CASSALTGSYNEQFF
cdr3_nt: TGCGCCAGCAGTGCTTTGACTGGAAGCTACAATGAGCAGTTCTTC
clone_size: -
j_call: TRBJ2-1
v_call: TRBV10-1
d_call: -

cdr3_aa: CATSRESTDWGDAFF
cdr3_nt: TGTGCCACCAGCAGAGAAAGTACCGACTGGGGGGACGCTTTCTTT
clone_size: -
j_call: TRBJ1-1
v_call: TRBV15
d_call: -

cdr3_aa: CASSDRGFTDTQYF
cdr3_nt: TGTGCCAGCAGTGACAGGGGATTCACAGATACGCAGTATTTT
clone_size: -
j_call: TRBJ2-3
v_call: TRBV6-1
d_call: -

cdr3_aa: CASSLVQGITNYGYTF
cdr3_nt: TGTGCCAGCAGCTTGGTCCAGGGGATAACTAACTATGGCTACACCTTC
clone_size: medium-sized
j_call: TRBJ1-2
v_call: TRBV5-6
d_call: -

cdr3_aa: CASSLGDRGETQYF
cdr3_nt: TGTGCCAGCAGCTTAGGGGACAGGGGAGAGACCCAGTACTTC
clone_size: -
j_call: TRBJ2-5
v_call: TRBV7-8
d_call: TRBD1

cdr3_aa: CASSLIIGLAGGEKTQYF
cdr3_nt: TGTGCCAGCAGCTTAATTATTGGACTAGCGGGAGGGGAGAAGACCCAGTACTTC
clone_size: -
j_call: TRBJ2-5
v_call: TRBV7-9
d_call: TRBD2

cdr3_aa: CASSPLSGMVGELFF
cdr3_nt: TGTGCCAGCTCACCACTGTCCGGGATGGTCGGGGAGCTGTTTTTT
clone_size: -
j_call: TRBJ2-2
v_call: TRBV18
d_call: -